This record covers a single T cell receptor (beta chain). This record comes from a study of ipilimumab plus nivolumab after autologous stem cell transplantation. Dosing: nivolumab 3 mg/kg IV, weeks 1, 4, 7, 10, then every two weeks to week 26. Produced via immunoSEQ multiplex PCR; TCRdb's table is partial and in-frame only. The sample has roughly 40,000 clones, more than 85% seen once. Sequencing was performed on PBMCs, taken in a trial of ipilimumab plus nivolumab as post-transplant consolidation. The receptor's source is a male donor with multiple myeloma.

Here the CDR3 reads CASILRGMNTEAFF. The CDR3 bases are TGTGCCAGCATCCTACGGGGGATGAACACTGAAGCTTTCTTT. The chain employs TRBV6-1 and TRBJ1-1; maybe TRBD1 (5 bases). V was cut by 7 bases and J by 0 bases, with 12 bases left in between. The germline V gene has CDR1 MNHNS and CDR2 SASEGT. CDR3 length: 14 amino acids.